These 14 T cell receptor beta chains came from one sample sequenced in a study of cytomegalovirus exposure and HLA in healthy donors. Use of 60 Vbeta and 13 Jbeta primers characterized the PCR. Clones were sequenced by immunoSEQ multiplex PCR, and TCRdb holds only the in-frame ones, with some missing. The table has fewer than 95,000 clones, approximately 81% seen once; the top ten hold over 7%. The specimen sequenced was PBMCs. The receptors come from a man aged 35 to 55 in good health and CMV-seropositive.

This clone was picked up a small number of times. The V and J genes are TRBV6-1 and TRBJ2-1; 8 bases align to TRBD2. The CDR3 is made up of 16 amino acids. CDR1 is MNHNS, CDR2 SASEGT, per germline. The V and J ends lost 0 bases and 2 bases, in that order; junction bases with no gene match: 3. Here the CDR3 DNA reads TGTGCCAGCAGTGAAGCTTCCGGGGGGGCCTACAATGAGCAGTTCTTC. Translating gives CASSEASGGAYNEQFF.

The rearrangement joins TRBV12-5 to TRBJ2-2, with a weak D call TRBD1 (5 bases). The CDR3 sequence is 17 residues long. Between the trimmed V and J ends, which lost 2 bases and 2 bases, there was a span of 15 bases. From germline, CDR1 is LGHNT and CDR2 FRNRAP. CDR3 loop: CASGLRGGGLNTGELFF. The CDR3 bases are TGTGCTAGTGGTTTGAGGGGCGGCGGCCTAAACACCGGGGAGCTGTTTTTT.

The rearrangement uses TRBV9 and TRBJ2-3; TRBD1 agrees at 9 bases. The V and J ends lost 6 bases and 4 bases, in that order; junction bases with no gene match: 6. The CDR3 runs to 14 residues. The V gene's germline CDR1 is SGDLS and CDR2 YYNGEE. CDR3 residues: CASTRTGESDTQYF. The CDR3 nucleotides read TGTGCCAGCACCCGGACAGGGGAATCAGATACGCAGTATTTT.

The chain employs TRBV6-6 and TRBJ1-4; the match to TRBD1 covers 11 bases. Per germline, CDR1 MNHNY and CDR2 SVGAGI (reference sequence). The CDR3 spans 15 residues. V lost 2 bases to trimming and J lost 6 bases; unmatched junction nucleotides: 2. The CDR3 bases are TGTGCCAGCAGTTACGTGGGACAGGGGGATGAAAAACTGTTTTTT. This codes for CASSYVGQGDEKLFF.

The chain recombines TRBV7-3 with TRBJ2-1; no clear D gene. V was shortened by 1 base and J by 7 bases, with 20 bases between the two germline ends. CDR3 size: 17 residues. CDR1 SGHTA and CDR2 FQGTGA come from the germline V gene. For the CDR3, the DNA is TGTGCCAGCAGCTTAAAACACGGTAGCATGGCCATAAATGAGCAGTTCTTC. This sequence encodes CASSLKHGSMAINEQFF.

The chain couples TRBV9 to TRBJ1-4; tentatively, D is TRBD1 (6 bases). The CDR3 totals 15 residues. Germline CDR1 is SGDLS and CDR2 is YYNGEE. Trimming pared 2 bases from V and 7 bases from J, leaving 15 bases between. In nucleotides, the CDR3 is TGTGCCAGCAGCGTTGGACAGAGGGGGGGTGAAAAACTGTTTTTT. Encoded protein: CASSVGQRGGEKLFF.

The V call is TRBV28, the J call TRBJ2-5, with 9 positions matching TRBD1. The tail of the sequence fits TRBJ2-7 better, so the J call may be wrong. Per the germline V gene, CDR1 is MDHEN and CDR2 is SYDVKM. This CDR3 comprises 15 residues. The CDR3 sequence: CASSLPGTGRNEQYF. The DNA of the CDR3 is TGTGCCAGCAGTTTACCCGGGACAGGGAGGAACGAGCAGTACTTC.

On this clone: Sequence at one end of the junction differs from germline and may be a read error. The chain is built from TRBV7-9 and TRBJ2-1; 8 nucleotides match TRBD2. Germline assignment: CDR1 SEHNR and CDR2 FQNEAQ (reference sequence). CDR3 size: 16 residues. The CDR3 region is CSSSLRGGSTYNEQFF. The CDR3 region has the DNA TGTTCCAGCAGCTTACGGGGGGGATCTACCTACAATGAGCAGTTCTTC.

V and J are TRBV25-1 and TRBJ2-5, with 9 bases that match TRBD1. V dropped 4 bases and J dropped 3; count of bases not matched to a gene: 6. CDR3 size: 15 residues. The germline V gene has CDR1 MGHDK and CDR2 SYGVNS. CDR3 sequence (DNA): TGTGCCAGCAGTGTCCCCCGGACAGGGGAAGAGACCCAGTACTTC. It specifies CASSVPRTGEETQYF.

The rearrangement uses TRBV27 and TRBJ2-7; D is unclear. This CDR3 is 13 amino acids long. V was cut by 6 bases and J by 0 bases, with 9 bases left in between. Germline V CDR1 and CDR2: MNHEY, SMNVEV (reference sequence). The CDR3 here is CASRVRGSYEQYF. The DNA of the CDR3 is TGTGCCAGCAGAGTGAGAGGCTCCTACGAGCAGTACTTC.

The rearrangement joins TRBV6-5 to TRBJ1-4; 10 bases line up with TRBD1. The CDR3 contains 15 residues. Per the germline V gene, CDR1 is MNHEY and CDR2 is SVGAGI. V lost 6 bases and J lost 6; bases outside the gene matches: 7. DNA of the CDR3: TGTGCCAGCAGCCCATTAGGGACAGGGGATGAAAAACTGTTTTTT. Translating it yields CASSPLGTGDEKLFF.

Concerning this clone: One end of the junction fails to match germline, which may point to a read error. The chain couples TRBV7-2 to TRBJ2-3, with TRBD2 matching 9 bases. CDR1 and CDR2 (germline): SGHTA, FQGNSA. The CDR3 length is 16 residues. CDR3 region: CASSLFAGGGTDTRYF. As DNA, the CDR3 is TGTGCCAGCAGCTTATTCGCGGGAGGGGGCACAGATACGCGGTATTTT.

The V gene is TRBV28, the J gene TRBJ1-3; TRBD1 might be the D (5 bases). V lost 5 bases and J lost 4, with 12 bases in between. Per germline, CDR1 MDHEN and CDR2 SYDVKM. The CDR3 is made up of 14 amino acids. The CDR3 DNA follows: TGTGCCAGCAGTCCAGCCAGGGCGGGAAACACCATATATTTT. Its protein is CASSPARAGNTIYF.

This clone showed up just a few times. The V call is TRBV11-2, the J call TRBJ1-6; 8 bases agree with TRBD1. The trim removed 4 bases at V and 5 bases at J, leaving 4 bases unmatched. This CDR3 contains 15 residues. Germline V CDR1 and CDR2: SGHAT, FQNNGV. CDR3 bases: TGTGCCAGCAGCTCCCTGACAGGGGATAATTCACCCCTCCACTTT. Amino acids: CASSSLTGDNSPLHF.